One sample yielded the 26 T cell receptor beta chains listed below, sequenced in a study of OX40 agonist ivuxolimab in advanced cancers. Profiled with immunoSEQ multiplex PCR; TCRdb holds only in-frame clones, not every one. Among about 91,000 clones listed, around 86% were seen once. The sequencing here drew on CD4+ or CD8+ T cells sorted from blood, taken in a trial of the OX40 agonist ivuxolimab. The receptor set was obtained from an adult with an advanced solid tumor such as melanoma, head and neck, liver or kidney cancer.

The V gene is TRBV25-1, the J gene TRBJ1-1; TRBD1 aligns across 7 bases. V gave up 3 bases and J gave up 3 bases; unmatched junction bases: 7. Looked up from germline, CDR1 is MGHDK and CDR2 is SYGVNS. The CDR3 spans 15 residues. CDR3 protein: CASSESTGPYTEAFF. DNA of the CDR3: TGTGCCAGCAGTGAGTCGACAGGGCCGTACACTGAAGCTTTCTTT.

This CDR3 is CASSLEGQVYGYTF. CDR3 in DNA: TGCGCCAGCAGCTTGGAGGGACAGGTTTATGGCTACACCTTC. J is TRBJ1-2 and V is TRBV5-1; TRBD1 matches 8 bases. The CDR3 loop spans 14 amino acids. V lost 0 bases to trimming and J lost 5 bases; unmatched junction nucleotides: 3. Germline V CDR1 and CDR2: SGHRS, YFSETQ.

The genes are TRBV5-1 and TRBJ1-4, with D hard to call. The V gene lost 1 base and the J gene lost 0 bases, with 7 bases spanning the gap. Germline V lookup: CDR1 SGHRS, CDR2 YFSETQ. The length of the CDR3 is 15 residues. CDR3 sequence: CASSLFGATNEKLFF. The CDR3 nucleotides are TGCGCCAGCAGCTTGTTCGGTGCAACTAATGAAAAACTGTTTTTT.

This chain links TRBV27 with TRBJ1-6; 7 bases line up with TRBD1. V trimming: 5 bases; J trimming: 4 bases; junction bases outside the gene matches: 8. The V gene's germline CDR1 is MNHEY and CDR2 SMNVEV (reference sequence). The CDR3 consists of 16 residues. DNA for the CDR3: TGTGCCAGCAGTCGACGGGAGGGGGCTTATAATTCACCCCTCCACTTT. Protein: CASSRREGAYNSPLHF.

This chain joins TRBV19 and TRBJ1-5; 8 bases align to TRBD1. The CDR3 is made up of 15 amino acids. Germline CDR1 and CDR2: LNHDA and SQIVND (reference sequence). V was clipped by 4 bases and J by 7 bases; unmatched bases: 9. CDR3 sequence (DNA): TGTGCCAGTAGTACCCGGACAGGGTTCAACCAGCCCCAGCATTTT. Translating gives CASSTRTGFNQPQHF.

The genes are TRBV2 and TRBJ2-1; TRBD2 agrees at 10 bases. Losses at the gene ends were 6 bases for V and 7 bases for J; bases not matched to a gene: 9. The CDR3 spans 15 residues. CDR1 is SNHLY, CDR2 FYNNEI, per germline. The CDR3 coding sequence is TGTGCCAGCAGACCGGACAGCGGGAGGGCGAATGAGCAGTTCTTC. Its translation is CASRPDSGRANEQFF.

The chain joins TRBV29-1 to TRBJ2-1; 9 bases are shared with TRBD1. J gave up 7 bases and V 6 bases, and 7 bases lay outside the gene matches. The germline CDR1 and CDR2 sequences are SQVTM and ANQGSEA. The CDR3 is 13 residues long. CDR3 coding DNA: TGCAGCGTCCCGGGACAGGGATTGAATGAGCAGTTCTTC. Protein product: CSVPGQGLNEQFF.

The chain recombines TRBV27 with TRBJ1-2; 7 bases line up with TRBD1. CDR1 is MNHEY and CDR2 is SMNVEV in the germline V gene (reference sequence). The V segment lost 8 bases and the J segment 6 bases; nucleotides outside the gene matches: 12. The CDR3 is 14 amino acids. CDR3 bases: TGTGCCAGCGGCTACAGGGGTAGGAACGATGGCTACACCTTC. Translation: CASGYRGRNDGYTF.

CDR3 bases: TGCGCCAGCAGTGAACCAAACACTGAAGCTTTCTTT. Its protein product is CASSEPNTEAFF. The rearrangement links TRBV10-1 to TRBJ1-1, with D unclear. V shed 3 bases and J shed 2 bases, with 4 bases lying between them. This CDR3 is 12 amino acids long. Germline V gives CDR1 WNHNN, CDR2 SYGVQD (reference sequence).

The chain carries TRBV19 and TRBJ2-1, with D possibly being TRBD2 (5 bases). V lost 6 bases, J lost 7 bases, and 13 bases lay in between. This CDR3 is built from 13 residues. Per the germline V gene, CDR1 is LNHDA and CDR2 is SQIVND (reference sequence). The CDR3 here is CASRHDTGNEQFF. Written as DNA, the CDR3 is TGTGCCAGTAGGCACGACACGGGGAATGAGCAGTTCTTC. Complete variable domain (other parts from reference TRBV19 and TRBJ2-1): DGGITQSPKYLFRKEGQNVTLSCEQNLNHDAMYWYRQDPGQGLRLIYYSQIVNDFQKGDIAEGYSVSREKKESFPLTVTSAQKNPTAFYLCASRHDTGNEQFFGPGTRLTVL.

V gene TRBV28 combines with J gene TRBJ1-2; D possibly corresponds to TRBD1 (6 bases). V lost 6 bases and J 1 base, leaving 12 bases between the germline ends. The CDR3 runs 14 residues. Germline CDR1 reads MDHEN; CDR2 reads SYDVKM. The CDR3: CASSTGLINYGYTF. Here the CDR3 DNA reads TGTGCCAGCAGCACAGGGTTAATTAACTATGGCTACACCTTC.

This clone was recorded only once. J is TRBJ2-1 and V is TRBV6-1, with 8 bases matching TRBD1. The V and J ends lost 2 bases and 0 bases, in that order; junction bases with no gene match: 9. This CDR3 spans 18 amino acids. Germline V lookup: CDR1 MNHNS, CDR2 SASEGT. This chain's CDR3 is CASSERRTGSLSYNEQFF. The CDR3 nucleotides read TGTGCCAGCAGTGAACGCAGGACAGGGAGCCTCTCCTACAATGAGCAGTTCTTC.

The chain recombines TRBV6-6 with TRBJ2-7, with D hard to call. V gave up 0 bases and J gave up 5 bases, with 8 bases separating them. The CDR3 sequence is 13 residues long. Per germline, CDR1 MNHNY and CDR2 SVGAGI (reference sequence). The CDR3 reads CASSYSYANEQYF. The CDR3 DNA is TGTGCCAGCAGTTACTCGTACGCGAACGAGCAGTACTTC.

The chain is built from TRBV11-2 and TRBJ2-3; D unclear. This CDR3 is 13 amino acids long. CDR1 is SGHAT and CDR2 is FQNNGV in the germline V gene. With 0 bases removed from V and 2 bases from J, the gap between germline ends came to 3 bases. This CDR3 reads CASSLEPTDTQYF. The CDR3 DNA sequence: TGTGCCAGCAGCTTAGAGCCCACAGATACGCAGTATTTT.

V gene TRBV5-8 combines with J gene TRBJ2-7; 10 bases align to TRBD1. The CDR3 is made up of 14 amino acids. Germline CDR1 reads SGHTS; CDR2 reads YDEGEE. V lost 3 bases and J lost 6; bases outside the gene matches: 6. CDR3 sequence (DNA): TGTGCCAGCAGCTGGGGGACAGGGGAAGGCGAGCAGTACTTC. It is translated as CASSWGTGEGEQYF.

This chain links TRBV5-1 with TRBJ2-1; D uncertain. Between the trimmed V and J ends, which lost 0 bases and 0 bases, there was a span of 10 bases. CDR3 length equals 16 residues. Germline loops: CDR1 SGHRS, CDR2 YFSETQ. CDR3 nucleotide sequence: TGCGCCAGCAGCTTGGATCGGGTTAGCTCCTACAATGAGCAGTTCTTC. It yields the protein CASSLDRVSSYNEQFF.

The chain couples TRBV10-3 to TRBJ1-2; possibly TRBD1 for D (5 bases). The V end was cut by 3 bases, the J end by 1 base, with 9 bases between. Germline CDR1 ENHRY, CDR2 SYGVKD. The CDR3 totals 14 residues. CDR3 residues: CAISERGNNYGYTF. The CDR3 DNA is TGTGCCATCAGTGAAAGGGGAAATAACTATGGCTACACCTTC.

The rearrangement links TRBV14 to TRBJ1-2; D is uncertain. The CDR3 is 13 residues long. With 1 base removed from V and 8 bases from J, the gap between germline ends came to 11 bases. CDR1 is SGHDN and CDR2 is FVKESK in the germline V gene. CDR3 sequence (DNA): TGTGCCAGCAGCCAAGGGGTTATCCTGGGCTACACCTTC. Its protein is CASSQGVILGYTF.

The chain combines TRBV5-4 with TRBJ2-2; 9 positions agree with TRBD2. The junction had 7 bases not matched to a gene; V was cut back by 1 base and J by 6 bases. The V gene's germline CDR1 is SGHNT and CDR2 YYREEE (reference sequence). There are 16 residues in the CDR3. The CDR3, as DNA: TGTGCCAGCAGCTTGCCGGCTAGCGGGATACCCGGGGAGCTGTTTTTT. It encodes CASSLPASGIPGELFF.

This rearrangement joins TRBV19 to TRBJ2-1; D is uncertain. CDR1 LNHDA and CDR2 SQIVND come from the germline V gene (reference sequence). V gave up 3 bases and J gave up 2 bases, with 8 bases separating them. This CDR3 region has 14 residues. CDR3 amino acids: CASSMQITYNEQFF. CDR3 sequence (DNA): TGTGCCAGTAGTATGCAGATAACCTACAATGAGCAGTTCTTC.

The gene calls are TRBV6-1 and TRBJ2-5; TRBD2 agrees at 8 bases. The CDR3 is 13 residues long. Germline lookup yields CDR1 MNHNS and CDR2 SASEGT. Trimming took 6 bases from V and 7 from J; bases not matched to a gene: 7. For the CDR3, the DNA is TGTGCCAGCAGAGCAGGACTAGCCGGGACCCAGTACTTC. Residues: CASRAGLAGTQYF.

The chain couples TRBV5-1 to TRBJ1-1; D is perhaps TRBD1 (5 bases). The germline V gene has CDR1 SGHRS and CDR2 YFSETQ. The CDR3 is 15 residues long. V was trimmed by 4 bases and J by 1 base, leaving 14 bases between them. The CDR3 sequence is CASSLGRGTNTEAFF. The CDR3 DNA follows: TGCGCCAGCAGCCTGGGACGGGGGACGAACACTGAAGCTTTCTTT.

The chain uses TRBV5-1 and TRBJ2-1; D may be TRBD2 (5 bases). The CDR3 is made up of 15 amino acids. Germline assignment: CDR1 SGHRS and CDR2 YFSETQ. V lost 2 bases and J 7 bases, leaving 16 bases between the germline ends. This CDR3 reads CASSFGSVVVNEQFF. In DNA, the CDR3 is TGCGCCAGCAGCTTTGGTAGCGTTGTGGTAAATGAGCAGTTCTTC. The entire variable domain, with the rest obtained from reference TRBV5-1 and TRBJ2-1, is as follows: KAGVTQTPRYLIKTRGQQVTLSCSPISGHRSVSWYQQTPGQGLQFLFEYFSETQRNKGNFPGRFSGRQFSNSRSEMNVSTLELGDSALYLCASSFGSVVVNEQFFGPGTRLTVL.

The CDR3 DNA reads as TGTGCCAGCTCATCCCCGGGACAGGGTCTCTCCGGGGAGCTGTTTTTT. Protein sequence: CASSSPGQGLSGELFF. The genes are TRBV18 and TRBJ2-2; 9 bases map to TRBD1. After removal of 5 bases from V and 6 bases from J, the junction contained 10 bases not matched to a gene. The CDR3 contains 16 residues. Germline values: CDR1 KGHSH, CDR2 LQKENI.

The chain couples TRBV6-5 to TRBJ1-1; TRBD1 matches at 7 bases. Trimming at V came to 4 bases and at J to 4 bases, leaving 9 bases not matched to a gene. The CDR3 length is 15 residues. CDR1 and CDR2 (germline): MNHEY, SVGAGI. CDR3 in DNA: TGTGCCAGCAGTTCGGAGGGGGCTATGGGCACTGAAGCTTTCTTT. This translates into CASSSEGAMGTEAFF.

The J gene is TRBJ2-7, the V gene TRBV6-6, with D possibly being TRBD2 (8 bases). V dropped 6 bases and J dropped 3 bases, with 18 bases sitting between them. Germline assignment: CDR1 MNHNY and CDR2 SVGAGI (reference sequence). The CDR3 is 15 amino acids. The CDR3 spells CASRQGTGGLYEQYF. In nucleotides, the CDR3 is TGTGCCAGCAGACAGGGGACGGGAGGGCTCTACGAGCAGTACTTC.